This TCR beta chain was sequenced in a study of cytomegalovirus exposure and HLA in healthy donors. This PCR relied on a set of 60 Vbeta primers and 13 Jbeta primers. The repertoire was sequenced with immunoSEQ multiplex PCR; TCRdb's copy has only in-frame clones and lacks some. Here the sample spans 170,000 or so clones, roughly 85% being singletons. The CDR3 runs to 15 residues. With V trimmed by 3 bases and J by 6 bases, 8 bases remained unmatched. Per the germline V gene, CDR1 is SGDLS and CDR2 is YYNGEE. Broader study findings: V- and J-gene trimming of TCR beta was linked (in a later analysis) to a missense DCLRE1C variant.

Points on this clone: The antigen remains unidentified.

Sequenced sample: PBMCs. The chain joins TRBV9 to TRBJ2-1; 8 positions agree with TRBD2. This sequence was found in a middle-aged woman in good health and CMV-seronegative. CDR3 region: CASSDRSGAGNEQFF. CDR3 nucleotides: TGTGCCAGCAGCGACCGTAGCGGGGCGGGCAATGAGCAGTTCTTC.